The sequence of this TCR beta chain was determined in a study of T cell changes during pregnancy in multiple sclerosis. Method: immunoSEQ multiplex PCR; TCRdb's copy keeps in-frame clones and lacks some. Of about 47,000 clones in the sample, 85% to 95% were seen once. The CDR3 is made up of 16 amino acids. Germline V lookup: CDR1 SGHVS, CDR2 FQNEAQ. V was shortened by 1 base and J by 2 bases, with 12 bases between the two germline ends. This clonotype was sampled from a female donor with multiple sclerosis, enrolled in a pregnancy study. The chain couples TRBV7-8 to TRBJ1-5, with D possibly TRBD1 on 6 matching bases. Source: peripheral blood, taken in the third trimester of pregnancy. The CDR3 spells CASSLDWAGGNQPQHF. CDR3 DNA: TGTGCCAGCAGCTTAGATTGGGCAGGGGGCAATCAGCCCCAGCATTTT.